This record covers a single TCR beta chain. Antigen: not known. It was through 5'RACE template switching that TCR cDNA was made, with a universal primer site and UMIs added. MiXCR was run by TCRdb on the 5' RACE reads, yielding one entry per CDR3 protein. The table includes about 300,000 distinct CDR3 sequences, approximately 10% detected once. This entry belongs to a study of T cells after yellow fever vaccination. At the level of the study: Fractions with few cells were prepared using SMART-Seq v4 Ultra Low Input. Study conclusions and caveats: Post-booster repertoires again held most primary-vaccination clones (approximately 96% CD4, approximately 90% CD8). Overlap between CD4 and CD8 compartments was detected for a small share of clonotypes.

J lost 2 bases, V lost 1 base, and 4 bases had no gene match. The CDR3 covers 16 residues. The input for sequencing was CD4+ T cells sorted from PBMCs, taken 5 days after the yellow fever booster vaccination. This receptor was obtained from a man in his late teens or twenties who received the YFV17D yellow fever vaccine. The J gene is TRBJ2-1, the V gene TRBV12-3 or TRBV12-4; 8 bases map to TRBD2. Here the CDR3 DNA reads TGTGCCAGCAGTTTAGAAAGCGGGGGAGCCTACAATGAGCAGTTCTTC. Its protein product is CASSLESGGAYNEQFF.